Following are 10 T cell receptor beta chains from one sample sequenced in a study of response to subunit inactivated influenza vaccine. TCRdb used MiXCR to reprocess the RT-PCR reads, holding one entry per CDR3 protein. This table holds approximately 680,000 distinct CDR3 sequences, approximately 14% found once. Here the sequenced sample was PBMCs from blood, taken 11 to 12 days after vaccination. Receptor source: a man over 45 who received an inactivated influenza vaccine.

The CDR3 bases are TGTGCCAGCAGCTTAGACGGTTCTCACGAGCAGTACTTC. Its translation is CASSLDGSHEQYF. The V and J genes are TRBV7-8 and TRBJ2-7, with unresolved D. The germline V gene has CDR1 SGHVS and CDR2 FQNEAQ. Trimming took off 1 base at V and 5 bases at J, with 9 bases between the two ends. The CDR3 has 13 amino acids.

This clonotype was recorded a few times. This rearrangement joins TRBV6-6 to TRBJ2-1, with D tentatively TRBD1 (6 bases). The V end lost 1 base, the J end lost 6 bases, and 7 bases lay between the germline ends. Germline V gene data show CDR1 as MNHNY and CDR2 as SVGAGI (reference sequence). This CDR3 is built from 13 residues. The DNA of the CDR3 is TGTGCCAGCAGTTACTGGGACACCAATGAGCAGTTCTTC. Translated, it gives CASSYWDTNEQFF.

This clonotype was recorded a few times. The rearrangement links TRBV2 to TRBJ2-1; D is ambiguous. Germline V CDR1 and CDR2: SNHLY, FYNNEI. The V end lost 2 bases, the J end lost 2 bases, and 4 bases lay between the germline ends. The CDR3 extends over 13 amino acids. The CDR3 sequence: CASSEYAYNEQFF. The CDR3 region has the DNA TGTGCCAGCAGTGAATATGCCTACAATGAGCAGTTCTTC.

The V call is TRBV6-2 or TRBV6-3, the J call TRBJ2-5; 7 bases fit TRBD2. The V gene's germline CDR1 is MNHEY and CDR2 SVGEGT. The CDR3 is 17 residues long. After removal of 10 bases from V and 5 bases from J, the junction contained 22 bases not matched to a gene. CDR3 region: CAIGGSLRDSDLETQYF. The CDR3 DNA reads TGTGCCATCGGCGGGAGTTTGAGGGACTCAGATCTGGAGACCCAGTACTTC.

The chain links TRBV7-9 to TRBJ2-7; the D gene is possibly TRBD1 (5 bases). In germline, CDR1 is SEHNR, CDR2 FQNEAQ (reference sequence). The CDR3 contains 11 residues. The V end was cut by 5 bases, the J end by 5 bases, with 7 bases between. The CDR3 sequence: CASSKGDEQYF. CDR3 in DNA: TGTGCCAGCAGCAAAGGGGACGAGCAGTACTTC.

This clonotype was seen once. This chain links TRBV6-2 or TRBV6-3 with TRBJ2-7; D not resolved. The CDR3 loop spans 15 amino acids. Germline loops: CDR1 MNHEY, CDR2 SVGEGT. V lost 8 bases, J lost 3 bases, and 20 bases lay in between. CDR3 DNA sequence: TGTGCCAGCGCTACGGCCCTGCCTAGGAACTACGAGCAGTACTTC. Protein sequence: CASATALPRNYEQYF.

This clonotype was detected only a few times. This chain connects TRBV20-1 to TRBJ2-2; D may match TRBD1 or TRBD2 (6 bases each). V was clipped by 5 bases and J by 0 bases, with 19 bases between them. The CDR3 loop spans 17 amino acids. Germline V gene lookup returns CDR1 DFQATT and CDR2 SNEGSKA (reference sequence). The CDR3 here is CSASLLGGGPNTGELFF. The CDR3 nucleotides read TGCAGTGCTTCCCTATTAGGAGGGGGGCCGAACACCGGGGAGCTGTTTTTT.

This clonotype was detected ten times or more. The chain carries TRBV20-1 and TRBJ1-2, with 7 bases fitting TRBD1. The CDR3 consists of 13 residues. V shed 6 bases and J 2 bases; nucleotides not matched to a gene: 6. Germline V gene data show CDR1 as DFQATT and CDR2 as SNEGSKA (reference sequence). CDR3 in amino acids: CSARDSSNYGYTF. DNA for the CDR3: TGCAGTGCAAGGGACAGCTCGAACTATGGCTACACCTTC.

This clonotype has just a few counts. This chain joins TRBV9 and TRBJ2-5; 10 bases map to TRBD2. The V gene end was trimmed by 3 bases and the J gene end by 5 bases; junction bases not matched to a gene: 7. The CDR3 consists of 15 residues. The germline CDR1 and CDR2 sequences are SGDLS and YYNGEE. The CDR3 reads CASSALAGAGETQYF. In nucleotides, the CDR3 is TGTGCCAGCAGCGCCCTAGCGGGAGCGGGTGAGACCCAGTACTTC.

This clonotype was counted a few times. The chain links TRBV7-2 to TRBJ1-4; no clear D gene. The CDR3 length is 12 residues. V was clipped by 5 bases and J by 7 bases, with 8 bases between them. The germline CDR1 and CDR2 sequences are SGHTA and FQGNSA. CDR3 nucleotides: TGTGCCAGCAGCCTTCAGCCTGAAAAACTGTTTTTT. Its protein product is CASSLQPEKLFF.